The next 8 T cell receptor beta chains were all read from a single sample in a study of T-cell reconstitution after alpha-beta-depleted transplantation in children. Unique molecular identifiers tagged the TCRbeta library. TCRdb analysed the PCR reads with MiXCR anew, one entry per CDR3 protein. Among about 98,000 distinct CDR3 sequences listed, 20% to 25% were seen once. This sample comprised PBMCs, obtained before TCRalphabeta/CD19-depleted stem cell transplant. The receptors derive from a boy between 2 and 10 years old with acute lymphoblastic leukemia, due to receive a stem cell transplant.

This chain connects TRBV12-3 or TRBV12-4 to TRBJ2-3; TRBD1 is a possible D gene (6 bases). The length of the CDR3 is 15 residues. Trimming took off 2 bases at V and 2 bases at J, with 11 bases between the two ends. CDR3 nucleotide sequence: TGTGCCAGCAGTTTACGGACAGCGAACACAGATACGCAGTATTTT. Amino acid sequence: CASSLRTANTDTQYF.

The CDR3 here is CSVATGGKGAFF. Here the CDR3 DNA reads TGCAGCGTTGCGACAGGGGGCAAGGGGGCTTTCTTT. This rearrangement joins TRBV29-1 to TRBJ1-1, with 10 positions matching TRBD1. V shed 4 bases and J 11 bases; nucleotides not matched to a gene: 7. This CDR3 spans 12 amino acids. Germline assignment: CDR1 SQVTM and CDR2 ANQGSEA.

This clonotype has only a few counts. The chain employs TRBV7-3 and TRBJ2-2, with D possibly TRBD1 on 5 matching bases. Germline V CDR1 and CDR2: SGHTA, FQGTGA. The CDR3 consists of 13 residues. Trimming stripped 7 bases from V and 4 bases from J, with 10 bases between. The CDR3 is CASTPGATGELFF. The DNA for the CDR3 is TGTGCCAGCACTCCTGGGGCCACCGGGGAGCTGTTTTTT. Full variable domain (rest looked up from reference TRBV7-3 and TRBJ2-2): GAGVSQTPSNKVTEKGKYVELRCDPISGHTALYWYRQSLGQGPEFLIYFQGTGAADDSGLPNDRFFAVRPEGSVSTLKIQRTERGDSAVYLCASTPGATGELFFGEGSRLTVL.

The chain carries TRBV4-1 and TRBJ1-5; D call uncertain. CDR1 is MGHRA, CDR2 YSYEKL, per germline. The V end was cut by 1 base, the J end by 4 bases, with 5 bases between. This CDR3 has 13 residues. This CDR3 is CASSQGRNQPQHF. The CDR3 coding sequence is TGCGCCAGCAGCCAAGGGAGAAATCAGCCCCAGCATTTT.

The chain links TRBV18 to TRBJ2-2; D is ambiguous. This CDR3 is 14 amino acids long. Germline-derived CDR1 and CDR2 are KGHSH and LQKENI. Trimming removed 1 base at V and 1 base at J, with 4 bases between. The CDR3 loop reads CASSPQQNTGELFF. In DNA, the CDR3 is TGTGCCAGCTCACCACAACAGAACACCGGGGAGCTGTTTTTT.

This clonotype turned up a few times. V and J are TRBV19 and TRBJ2-5; TRBD1 might be the D (5 bases). Trimming cost V 3 bases and J 0 bases, with 8 bases left between them. The CDR3 covers 14 residues. CDR1 and CDR2 (germline): LNHDA, SQIVND (reference sequence). In DNA, the CDR3 is TGTGCCAGTAGTATCGACAGCTACCAAGAGACCCAGTACTTC. This sequence encodes CASSIDSYQETQYF.

Turning to this clonotype: A clone one base away is much larger, so this may be a read error. The chain couples TRBV5-1 to TRBJ2-3; 8 bases map to TRBD1. The CDR3 runs 14 residues. Germline CDR1 is SGHRS and CDR2 is YFSETQ. The CDR3 loop reads CASSSGQGGDTQSF. The CDR3 DNA is TGCGCCAGCAGCTCCGGACAGGGAGGAGATACGCAGTCTTTT. Combining the CDR3 with reference TRBV5-1 and TRBJ2-3 gives the whole variable domain KAGVTQTPRYLIKTRGQQVTLSCSPISGHRSVSWYQQTPGQGLQFLFEYFSETQRNKGNFPGRFSGRQFSNSRSEMNVSTLELGDSALYLCASSSGQGGDTQSFGPGTRLTVL.

The gene calls are TRBV7-9 and TRBJ2-7; no firm D call. The CDR3 is made up of 14 amino acids. Trimming took 1 base from V and 2 from J, leaving 9 bases between them. Per the germline V gene, CDR1 is SEHNR and CDR2 is FQNEAQ (reference sequence). The CDR3, as DNA: TGTGCCAGCAGCTTAGGACAAGAACCCTACGAGCAGTACTTC. Translating it yields CASSLGQEPYEQYF.